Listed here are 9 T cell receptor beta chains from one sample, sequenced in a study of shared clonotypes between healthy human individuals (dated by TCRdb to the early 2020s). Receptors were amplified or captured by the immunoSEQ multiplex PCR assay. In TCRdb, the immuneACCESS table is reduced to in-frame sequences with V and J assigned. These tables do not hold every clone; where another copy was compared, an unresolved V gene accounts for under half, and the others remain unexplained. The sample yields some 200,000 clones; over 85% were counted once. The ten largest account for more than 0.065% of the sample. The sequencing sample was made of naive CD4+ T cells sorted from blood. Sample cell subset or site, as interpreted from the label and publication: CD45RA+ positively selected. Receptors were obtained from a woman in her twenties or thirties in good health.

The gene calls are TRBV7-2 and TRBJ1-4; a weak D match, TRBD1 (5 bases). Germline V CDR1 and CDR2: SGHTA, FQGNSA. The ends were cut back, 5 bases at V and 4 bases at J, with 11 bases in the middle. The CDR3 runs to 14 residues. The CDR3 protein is CASSRLGHNEKLFF. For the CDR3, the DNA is TGTGCCAGCAGCCGCTTGGGGCATAATGAAAAACTGTTTTTT.

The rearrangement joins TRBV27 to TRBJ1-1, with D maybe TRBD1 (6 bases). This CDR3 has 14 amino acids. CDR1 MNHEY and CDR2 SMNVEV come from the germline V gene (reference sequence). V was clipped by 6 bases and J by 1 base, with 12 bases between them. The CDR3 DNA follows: TGTGCCAGCAGGACGGGGGCAGGGAACACTGAAGCTTTCTTT. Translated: CASRTGAGNTEAFF.

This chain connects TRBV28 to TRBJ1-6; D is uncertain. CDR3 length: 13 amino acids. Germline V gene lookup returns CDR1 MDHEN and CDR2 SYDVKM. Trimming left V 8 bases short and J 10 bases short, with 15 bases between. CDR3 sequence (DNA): TGTGCCAGCGGCCCTAGGGATTTCTCACCCCTCCACTTT. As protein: CASGPRDFSPLHF. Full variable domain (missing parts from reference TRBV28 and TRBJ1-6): DVKVTQSSRYLVKRTGEKVFLECVQDMDHENMFWYRQDPGLGLRLIYFSYDVKMKEKGDIPEGYSVSREKKERFSLILESASTNQTSMYLCASGPRDFSPLHFGNGTRLTVT.

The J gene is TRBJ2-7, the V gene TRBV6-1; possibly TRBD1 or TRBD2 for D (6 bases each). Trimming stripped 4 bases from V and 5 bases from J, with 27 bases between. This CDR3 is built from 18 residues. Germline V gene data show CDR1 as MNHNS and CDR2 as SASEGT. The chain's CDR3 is CASSAKGGGGWVVDEQYF. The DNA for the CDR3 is TGTGCCAGCAGTGCAAAAGGAGGGGGTGGCTGGGTTGTAGACGAGCAGTACTTC.

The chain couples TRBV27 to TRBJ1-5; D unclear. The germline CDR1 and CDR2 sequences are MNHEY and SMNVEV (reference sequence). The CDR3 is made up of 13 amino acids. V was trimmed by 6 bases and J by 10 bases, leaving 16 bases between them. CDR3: CASSFLDGEPQHF. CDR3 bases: TGTGCCAGCAGCTTCCTCGATGGGGAACCCCAGCATTTT.

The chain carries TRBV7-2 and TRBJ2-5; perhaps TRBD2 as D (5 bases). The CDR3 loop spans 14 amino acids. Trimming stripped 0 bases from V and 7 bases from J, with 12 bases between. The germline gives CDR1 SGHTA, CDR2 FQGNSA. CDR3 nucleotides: TGTGCCAGCAGCTTAGCGGGGAAGGGAGTGACCCAGTACTTC. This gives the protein CASSLAGKGVTQYF.

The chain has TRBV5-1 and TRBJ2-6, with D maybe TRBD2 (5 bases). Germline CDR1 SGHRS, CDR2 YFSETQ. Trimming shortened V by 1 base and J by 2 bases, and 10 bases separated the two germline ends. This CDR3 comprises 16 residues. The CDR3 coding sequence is TGCGCCAGCAGCTTGACGGCCGGGGCTGGGGCCAACGTCCTGACTTTC. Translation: CASSLTAGAGANVLTF. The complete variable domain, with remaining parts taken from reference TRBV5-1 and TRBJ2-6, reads KAGVTQTPRYLIKTRGQQVTLSCSPISGHRSVSWYQQTPGQGLQFLFEYFSETQRNKGNFPGRFSGRQFSNSRSEMNVSTLELGDSALYLCASSLTAGAGANVLTFGAGSRLTVL.

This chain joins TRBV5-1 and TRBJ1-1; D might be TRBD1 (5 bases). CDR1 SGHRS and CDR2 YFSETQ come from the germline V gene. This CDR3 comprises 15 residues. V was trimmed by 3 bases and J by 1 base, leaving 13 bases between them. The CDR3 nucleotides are TGCGCCAGCAGCTCCCAAACGACAGAGAACACTGAAGCTTTCTTT. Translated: CASSSQTTENTEAFF.

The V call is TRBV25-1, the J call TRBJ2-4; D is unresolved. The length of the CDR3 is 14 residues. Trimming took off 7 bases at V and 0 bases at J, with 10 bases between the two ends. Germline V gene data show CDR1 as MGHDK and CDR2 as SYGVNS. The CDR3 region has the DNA TGTGCCAGCAATCCGTTTCTAGCCAAAAACATTCAGTACTTC. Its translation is CASNPFLAKNIQYF.